This is a list of T cell receptor beta chains from one sample in a study of TIL therapy for anti-PD-1-resistant metastatic lung cancer. Some clones are missing from TCRdb's copy, which holds only in-frame ones; the method was immunoSEQ multiplex PCR. The data contain approximately 95,000 clones, around 71% of them seen just once; the ten biggest clones take up 9.5% to 12%. Sequenced here: tumor tissue, sampled at baseline. Every receptor here comes from a person aged 25-85 years with non-small cell lung cancer. The CDR3 runs from the conserved cysteine through the conserved F or W. The D gene is left open where the match is weak. Only part of the rows carry a size: once, few, many, or a class if the clone is expanded.

v_gene: TRBV6-2/TRBV6-3
j_gene: TRBJ1-5
d_gene: TRBD1
abundance: -
CDR3aa: CASSPRRNRDRRSNQPQHF
CDR3nt: TGTGCCAGCAGTCCGAGACGTAACCGGGACAGGAGGAGCAATCAGCCCCAGCATTTT

v_gene: TRBV10-3
j_gene: TRBJ2-3
d_gene: TRBD2
abundance: -
CDR3aa: CAISGEGLATDTQYF
CDR3nt: TGTGCCATCAGTGGGGAGGGACTAGCGACAGATACGCAGTATTTT

v_gene: TRBV9
j_gene: TRBJ2-3
d_gene: TRBD1
abundance: -
CDR3aa: CASSVEGAQSTDTQYF
CDR3nt: TGTGCCAGCAGCGTAGAGGGGGCCCAGAGCACAGATACGCAGTATTTT

v_gene: TRBV29-1
j_gene: TRBJ2-5
d_gene: TRBD2
abundance: -
CDR3aa: CSVIVGGGETQYF
CDR3nt: TGCAGCGTTATAGTCGGGGGGGGAGAGACCCAGTACTTC

v_gene: TRBV7-2
j_gene: TRBJ2-1
d_gene: -
abundance: -
CDR3aa: CASSPNSKGQFF
CDR3nt: TGTGCCAGCAGCCCCAACAGTAAGGGGCAGTTCTTC

v_gene: TRBV7-9
j_gene: TRBJ2-3
d_gene: TRBD2
abundance: -
CDR3aa: CASSFWEGRRDTQYF
CDR3nt: TGTGCCAGCAGCTTTTGGGAGGGCCGTAGGGATACGCAGTATTTT

v_gene: TRBV4-1
j_gene: TRBJ2-5
d_gene: -
abundance: -
CDR3aa: CASSSQETQYF
CDR3nt: TGCGCCAGCAGCAGCCAAGAGACCCAGTACTTC

v_gene: TRBV10-3
j_gene: TRBJ2-7
d_gene: -
abundance: -
CDR3aa: CAISEGSGGYEQYF
CDR3nt: TGTGCCATCAGTGAGGGTAGCGGAGGGTACGAGCAGTACTTC

v_gene: TRBV4-2
j_gene: TRBJ2-7
d_gene: TRBD2
abundance: few
CDR3aa: CASSQDRLAGGEQYF
CDR3nt: TGTGCCAGCAGCCAAGATCGGCTAGCGGGGGGCGAGCAGTACTTC

v_gene: TRBV11-1
j_gene: TRBJ2-5
d_gene: -
abundance: -
CDR3aa: CASSLNRQETQYF
CDR3nt: TGTGCCAGCAGCTTAAATCGGCAAGAGACCCAGTACTTC

v_gene: TRBV9
j_gene: TRBJ1-4
d_gene: -
abundance: -
CDR3aa: CASTLAGQPGEKLFF
CDR3nt: TGTGCCAGCACCCTAGCAGGTCAGCCGGGAGAAAAACTGTTTTTT

v_gene: TRBV19
j_gene: TRBJ2-3
d_gene: TRBD2
abundance: -
CDR3aa: CASSPLAGVGTQYF
CDR3nt: TGTGCCAGTAGTCCCCTAGCGGGAGTAGGTACGCAGTATTTT

v_gene: TRBV2
j_gene: TRBJ2-7
d_gene: -
abundance: -
CDR3aa: CASSEAHTGSYEQYF
CDR3nt: TGTGCCAGCAGTGAGGCCCACACCGGCTCCTACGAGCAGTACTTC

v_gene: TRBV7-3
j_gene: TRBJ2-1
d_gene: -
abundance: -
CDR3aa: CASSSVYTFSYNEQFF
CDR3nt: TGTGCCAGCAGCTCGGTTTACACCTTTTCCTACAATGAGCAGTTCTTC

v_gene: TRBV5-1
j_gene: TRBJ1-4
d_gene: -
abundance: -
CDR3aa: CASSLKGTDEKLFF
CDR3nt: TGCGCCAGCAGCTTAAAGGGGACTGATGAAAAACTGTTTTTT

v_gene: TRBV12-3/TRBV12-4
j_gene: TRBJ2-5
d_gene: -
abundance: -
CDR3aa: CASSFWGQETQYF
CDR3nt: TGTGCCAGCAGTTTCTGGGGGCAAGAGACCCAGTACTTC

v_gene: TRBV19
j_gene: TRBJ2-2
d_gene: -
abundance: many
CDR3aa: CAISQWGSTGELFF
CDR3nt: TGTGCCATCTCTCAGTGGGGGAGCACCGGGGAGCTGTTTTTT

v_gene: TRBV6-2/TRBV6-3
j_gene: TRBJ2-7
d_gene: -
abundance: -
CDR3aa: CASSGSYEQYF
CDR3nt: TGTGCCAGCAGTGGATCCTACGAGCAGTACTTC

v_gene: TRBV11-1
j_gene: TRBJ1-1
d_gene: -
abundance: -
CDR3aa: CASSPGQGRHTEAFF
CDR3nt: TGTGCCAGCAGCCCCGGGCAGGGGAGACACACTGAAGCTTTCTTT

v_gene: TRBV18
j_gene: TRBJ1-6
d_gene: -
abundance: -
CDR3aa: CASSPDTAWTPLHF
CDR3nt: TGTGCCAGCTCACCAGACACAGCTTGGACACCCCTCCACTTT

v_gene: TRBV5-4
j_gene: TRBJ2-2
d_gene: TRBD1
abundance: -
CDR3aa: CASSTGQGMNTGELFF
CDR3nt: TGTGCCAGCAGCACGGGACAGGGCATGAACACCGGGGAGCTGTTTTTT

v_gene: TRBV3-1/TRBV3-2
j_gene: TRBJ2-1
d_gene: -
abundance: few
CDR3aa: CASSRRGAHEQFF
CDR3nt: TGTGCCAGCAGTAGAAGAGGGGCCCATGAGCAGTTCTTC